The clone carrying this T cell receptor beta chain is a singleton in its sample. The data derive from a study of blood T cell repertoires in COVID-19. Profiled with immunoSEQ multiplex PCR; TCRdb holds only in-frame clones, not every one. The data hold about 350,000 clones, with around 86% observed a single time. Seattle patient enrollment occurred during active infection, with longitudinal follow-up thereafter. Germline V lookup: CDR1 MGHDK, CDR2 SYGVNS. The ends lost 2 bases at V and 4 bases at J; junction bases unmatched: 10. The CDR3 extends over 16 amino acids. The chain recombines TRBV25-1 with TRBJ1-2; 7 bases map to TRBD1. The sample taken for sequencing was peripheral blood. The sequence was collected from a woman aged 45-65 years with COVID-19, enrolled during active disease. The DNA of the CDR3 is TGTGCCAGCAGTGAACGACTCCGGACAGGAAGCTATGGCTACACCTTC. This encodes CASSERLRTGSYGYTF.